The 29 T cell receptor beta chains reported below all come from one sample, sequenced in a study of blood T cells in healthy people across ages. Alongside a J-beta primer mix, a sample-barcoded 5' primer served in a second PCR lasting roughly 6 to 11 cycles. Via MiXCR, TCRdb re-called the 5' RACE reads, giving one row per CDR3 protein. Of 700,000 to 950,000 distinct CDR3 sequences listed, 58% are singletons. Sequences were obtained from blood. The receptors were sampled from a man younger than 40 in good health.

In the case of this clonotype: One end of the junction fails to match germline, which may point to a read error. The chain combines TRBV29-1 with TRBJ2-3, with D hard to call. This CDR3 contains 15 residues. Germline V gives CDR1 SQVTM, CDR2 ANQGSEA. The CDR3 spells CSVDGRRKLGDMQYF. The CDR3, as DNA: TGCAGCGTTGATGGACGACGCAAGTTAGGAGATATGCAGTATTTT.

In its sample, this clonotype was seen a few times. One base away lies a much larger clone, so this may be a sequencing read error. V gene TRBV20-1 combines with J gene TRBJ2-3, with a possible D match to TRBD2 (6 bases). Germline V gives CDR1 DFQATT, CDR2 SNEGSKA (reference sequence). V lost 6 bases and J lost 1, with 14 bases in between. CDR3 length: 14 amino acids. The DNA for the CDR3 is TGCAGTGCCCATAGGTGCGGGGGCACAGATACGCAGTATTTT. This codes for CSAHRCGGTDTQYF.

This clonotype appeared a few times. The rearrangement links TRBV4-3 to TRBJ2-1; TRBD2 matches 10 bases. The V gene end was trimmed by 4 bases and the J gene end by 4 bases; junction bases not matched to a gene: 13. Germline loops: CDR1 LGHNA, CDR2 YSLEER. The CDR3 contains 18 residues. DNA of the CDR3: TGCGCCAGCAGCCCCCTCCTCGGGCCAGCGGGAGGGTACAATGAGCAGTTCTTC. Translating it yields CASSPLLGPAGGYNEQFF.

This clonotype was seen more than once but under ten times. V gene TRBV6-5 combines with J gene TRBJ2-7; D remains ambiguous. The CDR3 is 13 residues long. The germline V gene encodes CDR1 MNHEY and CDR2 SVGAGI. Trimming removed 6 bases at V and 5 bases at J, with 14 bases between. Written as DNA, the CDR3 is TGTGCCAGCAGACCCCCAGGACGGGACGAGCAGTACTTC. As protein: CASRPPGRDEQYF.

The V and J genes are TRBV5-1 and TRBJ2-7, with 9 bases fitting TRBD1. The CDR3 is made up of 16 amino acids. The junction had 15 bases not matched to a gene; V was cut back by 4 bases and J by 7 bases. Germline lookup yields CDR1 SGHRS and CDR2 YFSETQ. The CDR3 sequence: CASSPSSDRGGGEQYF. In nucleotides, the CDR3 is TGCGCCAGCAGCCCCTCTTCGGACAGGGGAGGAGGAGAGCAGTACTTC.

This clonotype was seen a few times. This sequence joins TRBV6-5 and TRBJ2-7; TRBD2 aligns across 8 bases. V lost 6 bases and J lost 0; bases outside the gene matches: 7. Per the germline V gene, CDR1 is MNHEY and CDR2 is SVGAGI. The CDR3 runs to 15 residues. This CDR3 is CASRERESPSYEQYF. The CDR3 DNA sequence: TGTGCCAGCAGGGAGCGGGAGTCCCCCTCCTACGAGCAGTACTTC.

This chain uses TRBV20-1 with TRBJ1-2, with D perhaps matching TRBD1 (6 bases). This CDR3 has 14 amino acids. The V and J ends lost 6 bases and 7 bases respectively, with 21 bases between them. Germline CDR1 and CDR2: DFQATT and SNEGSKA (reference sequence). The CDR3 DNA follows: TGCAGTGCAACCGGACAGCCACTTTCGGGTGGCTACACCTTC. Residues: CSATGQPLSGGYTF.

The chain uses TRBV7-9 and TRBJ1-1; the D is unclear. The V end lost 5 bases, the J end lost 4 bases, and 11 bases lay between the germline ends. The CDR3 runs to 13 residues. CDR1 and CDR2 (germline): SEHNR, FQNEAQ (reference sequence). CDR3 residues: CASSAEQSTEAFF. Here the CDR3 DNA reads TGTGCCAGCAGCGCGGAACAGTCCACTGAAGCTTTCTTT.

The CDR3 protein is CASSFRTGSYYEQYF. The CDR3 coding sequence is TGTGCCAGCAGCTTTAGGACCGGGAGTTATTACGAGCAGTACTTC. The rearrangement uses TRBV7-9 and TRBJ2-5; D may be TRBD2 (6 bases). The DNA end is more similar to TRBJ2-7, so the J call may be wrong. This CDR3 has 15 amino acids. Looked up from germline, CDR1 is SEHNR and CDR2 is FQNEAQ (reference sequence).

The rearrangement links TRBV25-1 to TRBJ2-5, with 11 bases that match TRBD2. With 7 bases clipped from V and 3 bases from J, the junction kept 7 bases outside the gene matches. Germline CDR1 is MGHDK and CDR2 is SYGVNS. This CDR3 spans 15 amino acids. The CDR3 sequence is CASNLAGGPEETQYF. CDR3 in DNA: TGTGCCAGCAATTTAGCGGGGGGGCCGGAAGAGACCCAGTACTTC.

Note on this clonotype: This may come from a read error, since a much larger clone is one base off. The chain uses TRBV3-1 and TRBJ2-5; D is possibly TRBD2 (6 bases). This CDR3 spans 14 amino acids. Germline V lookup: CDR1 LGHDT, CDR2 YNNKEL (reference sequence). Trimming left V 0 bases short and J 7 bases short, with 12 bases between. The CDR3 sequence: CASSQDGRRGTQYF. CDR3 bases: TGTGCCAGCAGCCAAGATGGCAGGAGGGGGACCCAGTACTTC.

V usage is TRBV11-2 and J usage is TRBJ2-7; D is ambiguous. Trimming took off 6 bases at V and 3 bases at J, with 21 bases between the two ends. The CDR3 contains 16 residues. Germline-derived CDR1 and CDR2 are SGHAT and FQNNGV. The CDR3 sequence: CASRAPFSALDYEQYF. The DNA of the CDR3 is TGTGCCAGCAGGGCCCCCTTTTCCGCGCTAGACTACGAGCAGTACTTC.

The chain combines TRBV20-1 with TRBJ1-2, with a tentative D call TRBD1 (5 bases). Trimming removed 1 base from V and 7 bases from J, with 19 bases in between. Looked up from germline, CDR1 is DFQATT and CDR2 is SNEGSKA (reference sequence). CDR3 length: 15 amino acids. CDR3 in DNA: TGCAGTGCTAGAGTCTCGAGGGGCGTCGGGGTTGGCTACACCTTC. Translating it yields CSARVSRGVGVGYTF.

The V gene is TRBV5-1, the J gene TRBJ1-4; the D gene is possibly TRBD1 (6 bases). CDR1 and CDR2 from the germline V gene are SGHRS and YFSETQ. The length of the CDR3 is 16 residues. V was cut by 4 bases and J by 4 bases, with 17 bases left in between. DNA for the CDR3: TGCGCCAGCAGCCCTAACCCCAGACAGGATAATGAAAAACTGTTTTTT. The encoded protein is CASSPNPRQDNEKLFF.

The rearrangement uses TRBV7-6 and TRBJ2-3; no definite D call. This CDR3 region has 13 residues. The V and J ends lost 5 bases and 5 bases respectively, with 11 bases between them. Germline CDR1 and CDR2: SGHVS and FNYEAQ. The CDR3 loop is CASSPSHQDTQYF. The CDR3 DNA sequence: TGTGCCAGCAGCCCCTCTCATCAAGATACGCAGTATTTT.

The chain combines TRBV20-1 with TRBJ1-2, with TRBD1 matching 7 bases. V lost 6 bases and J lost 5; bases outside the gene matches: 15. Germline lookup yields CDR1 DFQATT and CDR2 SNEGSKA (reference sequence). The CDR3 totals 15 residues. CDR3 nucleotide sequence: TGCAGTGCCCCTACTGACAGGGCCGCCTCTTATGGCTACACCTTC. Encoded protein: CSAPTDRAASYGYTF.

CDR3 sequence reads: CSARDVRVGEQYF. The CDR3 DNA sequence: TGCAGTGCTAGAGATGTGAGGGTAGGCGAGCAGTACTTC. V gene TRBV20-1 combines with J gene TRBJ2-5; maybe TRBD2 (5 bases). With the DNA end fitting TRBJ2-7 better, the J assignment may be wrong. The CDR3 is 13 residues long. CDR1 is DFQATT, CDR2 SNEGSKA, per germline (reference sequence).

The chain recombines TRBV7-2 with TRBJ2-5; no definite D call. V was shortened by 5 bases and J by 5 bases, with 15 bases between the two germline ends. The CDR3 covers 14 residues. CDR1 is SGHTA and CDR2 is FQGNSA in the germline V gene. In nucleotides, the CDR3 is TGTGCCAGCAGCGTAGTGGCGTTAGGGGAGACCCAGTACTTC. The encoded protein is CASSVVALGETQYF.

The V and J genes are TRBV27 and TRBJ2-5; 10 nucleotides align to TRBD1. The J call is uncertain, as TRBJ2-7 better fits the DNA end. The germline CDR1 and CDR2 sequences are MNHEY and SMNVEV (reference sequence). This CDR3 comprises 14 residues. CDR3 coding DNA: TGTGCCAGCAGTTCGACAGGGGGCCGTTACGAGCAGTACTTC. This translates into CASSSTGGRYEQYF.

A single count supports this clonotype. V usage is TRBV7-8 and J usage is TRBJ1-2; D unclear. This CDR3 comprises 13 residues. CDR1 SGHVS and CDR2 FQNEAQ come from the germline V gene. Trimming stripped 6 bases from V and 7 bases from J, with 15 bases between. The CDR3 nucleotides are TGTGCCAGCAGGGACTTTGACAAGCCTGGCTACACCTTC. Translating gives CASRDFDKPGYTF.

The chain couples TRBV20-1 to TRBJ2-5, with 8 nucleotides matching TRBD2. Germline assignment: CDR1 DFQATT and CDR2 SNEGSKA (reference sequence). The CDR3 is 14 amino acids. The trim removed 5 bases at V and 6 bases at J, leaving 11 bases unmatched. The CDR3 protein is CSAQGNGGAKTQYF. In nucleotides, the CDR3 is TGCAGTGCTCAGGGCAACGGGGGGGCCAAGACCCAGTACTTC.

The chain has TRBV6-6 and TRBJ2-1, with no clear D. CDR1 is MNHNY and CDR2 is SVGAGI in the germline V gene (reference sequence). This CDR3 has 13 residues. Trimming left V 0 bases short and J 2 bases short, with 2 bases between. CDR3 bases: TGTGCCAGCAGTTACTCGGCCTACAATGAGCAGTTCTTC. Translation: CASSYSAYNEQFF.

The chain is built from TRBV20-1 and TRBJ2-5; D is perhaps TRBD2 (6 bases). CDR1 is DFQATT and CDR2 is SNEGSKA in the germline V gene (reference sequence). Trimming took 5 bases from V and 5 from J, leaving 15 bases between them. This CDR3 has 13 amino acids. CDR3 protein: CSAPRRGMETQYF. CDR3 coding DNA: TGCAGTGCTCCCAGACGGGGGATGGAGACCCAGTACTTC.

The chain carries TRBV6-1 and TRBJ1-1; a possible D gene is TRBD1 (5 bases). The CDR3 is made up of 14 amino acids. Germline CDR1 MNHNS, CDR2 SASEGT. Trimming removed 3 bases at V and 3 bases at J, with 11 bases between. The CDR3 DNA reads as TGTGCCAGCAGTGATATTTGGGACGACACTGAAGCTTTCTTT. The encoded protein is CASSDIWDDTEAFF.

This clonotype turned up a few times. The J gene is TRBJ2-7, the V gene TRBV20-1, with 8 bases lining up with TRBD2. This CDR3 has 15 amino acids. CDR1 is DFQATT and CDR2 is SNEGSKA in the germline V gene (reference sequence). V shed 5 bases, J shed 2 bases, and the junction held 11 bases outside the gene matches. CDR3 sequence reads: CSAYRGGGLTYEQYF. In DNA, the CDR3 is TGCAGTGCTTATCGCGGCGGGGGGCTCACCTACGAGCAGTACTTC.

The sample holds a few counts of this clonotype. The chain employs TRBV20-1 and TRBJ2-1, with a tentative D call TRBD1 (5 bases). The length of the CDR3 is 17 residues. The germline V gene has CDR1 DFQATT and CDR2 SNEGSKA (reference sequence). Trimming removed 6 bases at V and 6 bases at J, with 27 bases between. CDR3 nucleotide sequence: TGCAGTGCGCGCCCCCAGGGAACCGCTCTATTATTCAATGAGCAGTTCTTC. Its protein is CSARPQGTALLFNEQFF.

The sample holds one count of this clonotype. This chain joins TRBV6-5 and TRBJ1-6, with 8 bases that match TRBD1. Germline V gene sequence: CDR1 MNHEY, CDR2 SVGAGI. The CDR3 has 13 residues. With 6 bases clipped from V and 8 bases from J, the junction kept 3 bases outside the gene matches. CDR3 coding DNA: TGTGCCAGCAGAGACAGGGGTGATTCACCCCTCCACTTT. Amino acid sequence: CASRDRGDSPLHF.

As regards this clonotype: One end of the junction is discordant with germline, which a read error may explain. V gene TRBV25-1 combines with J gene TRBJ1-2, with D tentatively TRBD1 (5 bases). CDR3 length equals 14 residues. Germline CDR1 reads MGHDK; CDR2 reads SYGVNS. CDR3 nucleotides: TGCGCCAGCAGTTCTGCGGGGACTGCCAATGGCTACACCTTC. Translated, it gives CASSSAGTANGYTF.

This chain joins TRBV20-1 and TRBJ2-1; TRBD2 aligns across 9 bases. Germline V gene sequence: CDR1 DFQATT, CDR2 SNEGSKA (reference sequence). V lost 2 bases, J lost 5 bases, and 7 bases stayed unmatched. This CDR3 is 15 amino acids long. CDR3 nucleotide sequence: TGCAGTGCTAGAATAGGGGCTAGCGGGAACAATGAGCAGTTCTTC. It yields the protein CSARIGASGNNEQFF.